What follows is one T cell receptor (beta chain) and its context. Measured with immunoSEQ multiplex PCR; TCRdb has only the in-frame clones, and not every one. The sample includes about 100,000 clones, roughly nine tenths of them seen just once. These data belong to a study of blood T cell repertoires in COVID-19. From germline, CDR1 is LGHNT and CDR2 FRNRAP. V dropped 6 bases and J dropped 0; count of bases not matched to a gene: 7. There are 15 residues in the CDR3. The J gene is TRBJ1-1, the V gene TRBV12-5, with 7 bases identical to TRBD1. Sequencing was performed on peripheral blood. The receptor was isolated from a man aged 25-40 years in a cohort sampled during active COVID-19. CDR3 sequence reads: CASGPPRGMNTEAFF. The CDR3 region has the DNA TGTGCTAGTGGCCCCCCCAGGGGGATGAACACTGAAGCTTTCTTT.